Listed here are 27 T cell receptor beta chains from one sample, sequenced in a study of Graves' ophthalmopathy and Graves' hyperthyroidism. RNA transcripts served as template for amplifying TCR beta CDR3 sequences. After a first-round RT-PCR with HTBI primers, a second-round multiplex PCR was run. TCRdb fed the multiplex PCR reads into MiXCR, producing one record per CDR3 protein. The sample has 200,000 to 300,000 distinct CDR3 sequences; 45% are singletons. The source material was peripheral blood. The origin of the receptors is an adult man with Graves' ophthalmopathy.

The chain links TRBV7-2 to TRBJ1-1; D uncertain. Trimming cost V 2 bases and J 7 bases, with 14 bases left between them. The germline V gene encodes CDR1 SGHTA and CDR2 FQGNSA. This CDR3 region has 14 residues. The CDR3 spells CASSLSAAASEAFF. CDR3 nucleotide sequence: TGTGCCAGCAGCTTATCGGCAGCGGCTAGTGAAGCTTTCTTT.

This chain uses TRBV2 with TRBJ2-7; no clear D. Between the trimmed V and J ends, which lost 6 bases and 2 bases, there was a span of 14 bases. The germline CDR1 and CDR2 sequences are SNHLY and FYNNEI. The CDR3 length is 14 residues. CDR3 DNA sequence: TGTGCCAGCAGCTTACTCGGCAGGACCTACGAGCAGTACTTC. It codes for CASSLLGRTYEQYF.

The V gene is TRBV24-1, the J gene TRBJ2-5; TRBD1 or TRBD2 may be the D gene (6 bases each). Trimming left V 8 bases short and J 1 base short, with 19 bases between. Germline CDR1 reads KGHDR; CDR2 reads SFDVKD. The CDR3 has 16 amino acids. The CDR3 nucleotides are TGTGCCACCACGGGGTTGGAGGGGGTCTCCCAAGAGACCCAGTACTTC. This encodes CATTGLEGVSQETQYF.

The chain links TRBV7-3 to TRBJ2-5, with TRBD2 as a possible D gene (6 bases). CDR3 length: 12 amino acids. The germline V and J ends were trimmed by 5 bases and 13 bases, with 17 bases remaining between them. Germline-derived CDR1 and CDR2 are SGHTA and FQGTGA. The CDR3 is CASSKTSNERYF. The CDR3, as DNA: TGTGCCAGCAGCAAAACTAGCAACGAGCGGTACTTC.

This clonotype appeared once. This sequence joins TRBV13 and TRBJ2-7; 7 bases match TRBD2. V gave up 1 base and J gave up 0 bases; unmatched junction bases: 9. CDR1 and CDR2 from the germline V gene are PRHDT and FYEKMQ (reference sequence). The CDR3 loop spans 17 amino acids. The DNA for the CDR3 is TGTGCCAGCAGCTTAGAGCCTCGGGGGGTGAGCTCCTACGAGCAGTACTTC. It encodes CASSLEPRGVSSYEQYF.

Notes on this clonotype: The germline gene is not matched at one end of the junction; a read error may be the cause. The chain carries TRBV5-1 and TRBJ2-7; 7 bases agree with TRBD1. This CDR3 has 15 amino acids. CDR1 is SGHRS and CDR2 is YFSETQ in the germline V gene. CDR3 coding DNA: TGTGCCAGCAGCACGGGGACAGTAAGCATCTACGAGCAGTACTTC. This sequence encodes CASSTGTVSIYEQYF.

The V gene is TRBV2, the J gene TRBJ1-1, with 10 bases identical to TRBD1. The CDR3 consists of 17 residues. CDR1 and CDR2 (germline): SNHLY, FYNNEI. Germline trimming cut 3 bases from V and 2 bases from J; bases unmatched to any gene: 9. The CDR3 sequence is CASSDSRQGAFNTEAFF. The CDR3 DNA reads TGTGCCAGCAGTGATTCTCGACAGGGGGCTTTCAACACTGAAGCTTTCTTT.

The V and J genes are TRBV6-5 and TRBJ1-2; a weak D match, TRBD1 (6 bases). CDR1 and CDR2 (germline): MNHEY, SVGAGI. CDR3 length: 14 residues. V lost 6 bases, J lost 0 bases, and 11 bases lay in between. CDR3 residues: CASSAGVANYGYTF. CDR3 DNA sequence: TGTGCCAGCAGCGCAGGGGTAGCTAACTATGGCTACACCTTC.

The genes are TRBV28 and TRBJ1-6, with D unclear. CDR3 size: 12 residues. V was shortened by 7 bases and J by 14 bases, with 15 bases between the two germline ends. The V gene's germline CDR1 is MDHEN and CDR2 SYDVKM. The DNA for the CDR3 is TGTGCCAGCACCGACCTGGGAAAGTCCCTCCACTTT. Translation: CASTDLGKSLHF.

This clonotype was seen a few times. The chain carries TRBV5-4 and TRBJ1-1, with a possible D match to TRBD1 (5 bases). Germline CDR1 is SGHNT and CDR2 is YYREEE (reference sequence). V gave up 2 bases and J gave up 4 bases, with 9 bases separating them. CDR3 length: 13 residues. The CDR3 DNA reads TGTGCCAGCAGCTTCGGACAAAGCACTGAAGCTTTCTTT. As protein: CASSFGQSTEAFF.

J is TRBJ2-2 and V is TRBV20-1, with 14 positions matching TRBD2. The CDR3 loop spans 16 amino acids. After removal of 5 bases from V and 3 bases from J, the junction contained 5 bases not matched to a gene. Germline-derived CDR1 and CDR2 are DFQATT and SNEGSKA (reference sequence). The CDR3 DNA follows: TGCAGTGCTCGGACTAGCGGGAGGCCGGACACCGGGGAGCTGTTTTTT. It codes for CSARTSGRPDTGELFF.

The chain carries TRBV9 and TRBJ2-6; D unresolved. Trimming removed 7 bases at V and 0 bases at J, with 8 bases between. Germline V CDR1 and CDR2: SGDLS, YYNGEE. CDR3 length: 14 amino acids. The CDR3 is CASGDRSGANVLTF. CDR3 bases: TGTGCCAGCGGAGATCGCTCTGGGGCCAACGTCCTGACTTTC. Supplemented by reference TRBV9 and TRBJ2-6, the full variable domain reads DSGVTQTPKHLITATGQRVTLRCSPRSGDLSVYWYQQSLDQGLQFLIQYYNGEERAKGNILERFSAQQFPDLHSELNLSSLELGDSALYFCASGDRSGANVLTFGAGSRLTVL.

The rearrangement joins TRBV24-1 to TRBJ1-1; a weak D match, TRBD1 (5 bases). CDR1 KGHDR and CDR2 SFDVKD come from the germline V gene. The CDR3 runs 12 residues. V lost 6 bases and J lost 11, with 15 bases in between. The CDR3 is CATSSQTEEAFF. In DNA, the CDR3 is TGTGCCACCAGTTCCCAGACAGAGGAGGCTTTCTTT.

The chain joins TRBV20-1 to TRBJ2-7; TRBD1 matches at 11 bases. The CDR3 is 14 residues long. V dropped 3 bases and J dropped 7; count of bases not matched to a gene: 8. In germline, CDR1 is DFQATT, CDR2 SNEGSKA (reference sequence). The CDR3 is CSARDGTGGEEQYF. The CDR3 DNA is TGCAGTGCTAGGGACGGGACAGGGGGTGAGGAGCAGTACTTC.

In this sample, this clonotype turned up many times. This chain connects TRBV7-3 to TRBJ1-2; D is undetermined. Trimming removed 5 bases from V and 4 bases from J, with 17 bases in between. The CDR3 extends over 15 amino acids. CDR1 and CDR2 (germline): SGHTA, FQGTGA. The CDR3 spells CASSPESGLSYGYTF. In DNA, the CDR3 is TGTGCCAGCAGCCCCGAGTCCGGACTTAGCTATGGCTACACCTTC.

The CDR3 coding sequence is TGCGCCAGCAGCCTGGACGGCAACACCGGGGAGCTGTTTTTT. This encodes CASSLDGNTGELFF. This chain joins TRBV5-1 and TRBJ2-2; unclear D gene. V lost 4 bases and J 2 bases, leaving 9 bases between the germline ends. Germline V gene sequence: CDR1 SGHRS, CDR2 YFSETQ. This CDR3 spans 14 amino acids.

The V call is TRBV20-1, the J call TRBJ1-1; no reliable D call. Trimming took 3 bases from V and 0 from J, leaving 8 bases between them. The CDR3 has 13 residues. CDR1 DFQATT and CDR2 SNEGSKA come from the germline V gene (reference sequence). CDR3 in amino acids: CSASTEMNTEAFF. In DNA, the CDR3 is TGCAGTGCTAGTACAGAAATGAACACTGAAGCTTTCTTT.

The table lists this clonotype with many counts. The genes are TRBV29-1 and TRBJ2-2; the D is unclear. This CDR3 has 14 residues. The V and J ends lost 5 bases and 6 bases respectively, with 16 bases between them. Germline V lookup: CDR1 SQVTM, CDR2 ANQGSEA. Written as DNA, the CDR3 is TGCAGCGTTCGCACAGAGGATAGATCCGGGGAGCTGTTTTTT. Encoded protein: CSVRTEDRSGELFF.

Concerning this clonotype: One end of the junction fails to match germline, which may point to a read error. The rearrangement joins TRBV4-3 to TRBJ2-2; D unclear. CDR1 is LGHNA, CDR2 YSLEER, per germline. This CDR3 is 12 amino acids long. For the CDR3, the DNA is TGCGCCGGCAGCCAAGATCCCTGGGAGCTGTTTTTT. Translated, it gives CAGSQDPWELFF.

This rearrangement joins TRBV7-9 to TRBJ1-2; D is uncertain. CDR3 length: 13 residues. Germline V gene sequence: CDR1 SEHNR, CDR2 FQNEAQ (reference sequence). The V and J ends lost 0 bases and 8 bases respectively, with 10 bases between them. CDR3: CASSLASLGGYTF. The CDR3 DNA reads TGTGCCAGCAGCTTAGCTAGCTTGGGAGGCTACACCTTC.

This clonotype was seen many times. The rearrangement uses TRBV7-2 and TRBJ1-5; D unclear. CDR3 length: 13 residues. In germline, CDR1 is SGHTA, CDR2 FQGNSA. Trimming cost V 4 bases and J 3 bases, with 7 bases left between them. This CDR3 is CASSSVNNQPQHF. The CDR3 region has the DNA TGTGCCAGCAGCTCGGTCAACAATCAGCCCCAGCATTTT.

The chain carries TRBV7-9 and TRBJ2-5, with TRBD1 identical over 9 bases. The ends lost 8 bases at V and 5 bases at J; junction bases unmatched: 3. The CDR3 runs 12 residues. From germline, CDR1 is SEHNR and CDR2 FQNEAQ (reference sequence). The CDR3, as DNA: TGTGCCAGCGGGGACAGGGACGAGACCCAGTACTTC. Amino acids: CASGDRDETQYF.

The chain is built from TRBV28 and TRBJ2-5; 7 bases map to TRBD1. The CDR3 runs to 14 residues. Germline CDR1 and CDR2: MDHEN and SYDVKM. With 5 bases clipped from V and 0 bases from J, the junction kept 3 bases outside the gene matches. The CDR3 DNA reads TGTGCCAGCAGTCCCGACAGGGACCAAGAGACCCAGTACTTC. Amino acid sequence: CASSPDRDQETQYF. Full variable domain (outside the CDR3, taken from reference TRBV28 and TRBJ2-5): DVKVTQSSRYLVKRTGEKVFLECVQDMDHENMFWYRQDPGLGLRLIYFSYDVKMKEKGDIPEGYSVSREKKERFSLILESASTNQTSMYLCASSPDRDQETQYFGPGTRLLVL.

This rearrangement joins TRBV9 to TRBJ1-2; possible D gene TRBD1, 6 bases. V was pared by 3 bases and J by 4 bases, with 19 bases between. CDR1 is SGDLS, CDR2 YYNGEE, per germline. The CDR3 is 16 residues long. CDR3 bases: TGTGCCAGCAGCGAAACCTCAGGGGATCGTGGCTATGGCTACACCTTC. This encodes CASSETSGDRGYGYTF.

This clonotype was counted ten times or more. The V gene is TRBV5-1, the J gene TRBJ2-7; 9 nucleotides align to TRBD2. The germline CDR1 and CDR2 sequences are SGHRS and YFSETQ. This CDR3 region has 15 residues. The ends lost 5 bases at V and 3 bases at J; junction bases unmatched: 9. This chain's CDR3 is CASRAGTSSSYEQYF. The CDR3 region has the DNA TGCGCCAGCAGGGCCGGGACTAGCTCAAGCTACGAGCAGTACTTC.

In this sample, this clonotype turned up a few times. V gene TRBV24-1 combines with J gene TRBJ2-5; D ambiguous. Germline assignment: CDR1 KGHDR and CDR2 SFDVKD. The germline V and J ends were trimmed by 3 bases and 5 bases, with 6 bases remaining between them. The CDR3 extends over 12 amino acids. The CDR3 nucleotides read TGTGCCACCAGTGATAATCTGGAGACCCAGTACTTC. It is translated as CATSDNLETQYF.

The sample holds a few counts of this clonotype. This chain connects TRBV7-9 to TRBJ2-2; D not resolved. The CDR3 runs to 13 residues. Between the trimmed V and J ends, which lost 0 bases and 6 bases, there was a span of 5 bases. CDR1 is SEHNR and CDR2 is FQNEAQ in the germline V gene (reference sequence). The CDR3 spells CASSLALAGELFF. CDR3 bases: TGTGCCAGCAGCTTAGCGCTAGCCGGGGAGCTGTTTTTT.